The 13 T cell receptor beta chains below come from one sample, sequenced in a study of T-cell reconstitution after alpha-beta-depleted transplantation in children. Unique molecular identifiers were used to barcode this TCRbeta library. TCRdb ran MiXCR on the PCR reads and lists one entry per CDR3 protein. The sample has tens of thousands of distinct CDR3 sequences, about 5.7% seen once. Sample: PBMCs, mostly from graft donor cells, taken 60 days after TCRalphabeta/CD19-depleted stem cell transplant. These receptors all come from a female patient aged 2-15 years who had a stem cell transplant for aplastic anemia, so the T cells may come from the graft donor.

Points on this clonotype: A much larger clone is a single base away; this may be a read error. The chain combines TRBV11-2 with TRBJ2-1; D uncertain. The length of the CDR3 is 16 residues. V lost 0 bases to trimming and J lost 6 bases, with 15 bases between them. Germline V gene lookup returns CDR1 SGHAT and CDR2 FQNNGV. The CDR3 sequence: CASSLETASHFNEQFF. In DNA, the CDR3 is TGTGCCAGCAGCTTAGAAACGGCTTCCCACTTCAATGAGCAGTTCTTC.

Notes on this clonotype: This clone may be a read error of a much larger clone one base away. The CDR3 DNA reads TGTGCCGGCAGTTTGATAGGGCGGGCCGGGGAGCTGTTTTTT. Translation gives CAGSLIGRAGELFF. This chain connects TRBV12-3 or TRBV12-4 to TRBJ2-2; perhaps TRBD2 as D (5 bases). This CDR3 comprises 14 residues.

This clonotype was counted many times. This chain joins TRBV4-2 and TRBJ2-2; 9 bases fit TRBD1. J was trimmed by 3 bases and V by 5 bases; bases with no gene match: 7. Germline CDR1 LGHNA, CDR2 YNFKEQ. This CDR3 has 16 residues. CDR3 protein: CASSKARTGDTGELFF. The CDR3 DNA reads as TGTGCCAGCAGCAAGGCCAGGACAGGGGACACCGGGGAGCTGTTTTTT.

Ten or more counts support this clonotype. V and J are TRBV10-3 and TRBJ2-7, with 7 bases fitting TRBD1. V lost 6 bases to trimming and J lost 2 bases; unmatched junction nucleotides: 7. CDR1 is ENHRY and CDR2 is SYGVKD in the germline V gene. The CDR3 covers 14 residues. The CDR3 region is CAIRLTGNTYEQYF. The DNA for the CDR3 is TGTGCCATCAGGCTGACAGGGAATACCTACGAGCAGTACTTC.

In its sample, this clonotype was seen many times. The chain recombines TRBV4-3 with TRBJ2-1, with 7 bases identical to TRBD2. Losses at the gene ends were 0 bases for V and 1 base for J; bases not matched to a gene: 3. CDR3 size: 16 residues. Germline V gene lookup returns CDR1 LGHNA and CDR2 YSLEER. DNA for the CDR3: TGCGCCAGCAGCCAAGATCGGACTAGGTCCTACAATGAGCAGTTCTTC. Translated: CASSQDRTRSYNEQFF.

This clonotype was found many times. Given a much more abundant clone one base away, this may be a read error. The chain carries TRBV27 and TRBJ2-3; no clear D gene. The CDR3 sequence is 13 residues long. From germline, CDR1 is MNHEY and CDR2 SMNVEV (reference sequence). V lost 4 bases and J 2 bases, leaving 7 bases between the germline ends. The CDR3 sequence: CASSSDFTDTQYF. DNA for the CDR3: TGTGCCAGCAGTTCTGACTTCACAGATACGCAGTATTTT.

A few counts support this clonotype. The gene calls are TRBV11-2 and TRBJ2-1; D is unclear. Germline V CDR1 and CDR2: SGHAT, FQNNGV. The CDR3 covers 13 residues. Deletions cut 5 bases from V and 4 bases from J, with 9 bases between. CDR3: CASSPDMYNEQFF. The CDR3 bases are TGTGCCAGCAGCCCAGATATGTACAATGAGCAGTTCTTC.

This clonotype showed up many times. The V gene is TRBV28, the J gene TRBJ2-5; unclear D gene. V was shortened by 6 bases and J by 2 bases, with 13 bases between the two germline ends. CDR1 MDHEN and CDR2 SYDVKM come from the germline V gene. This CDR3 has 14 residues. The CDR3 region has the DNA TGTGCCAGCAGCTTCTCTGGGGTTCAAGAGACCCAGTACTTC. Translated: CASSFSGVQETQYF.

A few counts support this clonotype. The V call is TRBV6-2 or TRBV6-3, the J call TRBJ1-3; possible D gene TRBD1, 5 bases. Trimming took off 4 bases at V and 4 bases at J, with 11 bases between the two ends. This CDR3 comprises 14 residues. Germline CDR1 and CDR2: MNHEY and SVGEGT. Here the CDR3 DNA reads TGTGCCAGCAGTTTCGGGACTACCGGAAACACCATATATTTT. This codes for CASSFGTTGNTIYF.

In regard to this clonotype: As the CDR3 is not closed by the conserved phenylalanine or tryptophan, this likely results from a read error. The rearrangement joins TRBV18 to TRBJ2-7, with D uncertain. CDR1 is KGHSH and CDR2 is LQKENI in the germline V gene. This CDR3 is 12 amino acids long. The CDR3 DNA follows: TGCGTACGGAGAGCCCGGAGCTACGAGCAGTACCTC. Translated: CVRRARSYEQYL.

In its sample, this clonotype was seen many times. The chain employs TRBV6-6 and TRBJ1-3, with a tentative D call TRBD1 (6 bases). CDR1 and CDR2 from the germline V gene are MNHNY and SVGAGI (reference sequence). The CDR3 loop spans 15 amino acids. V lost 7 bases, J lost 5 bases, and 18 bases lay in between. CDR3: CASIPGDGGRNTIYF. The CDR3 nucleotides read TGTGCCAGCATTCCAGGGGACGGCGGGCGAAACACCATATATTTT.

This clonotype has a count of ten or more. The J gene is TRBJ2-7, the V gene TRBV20-1; D ambiguous. V dropped 4 bases and J dropped 6 bases, with 28 bases sitting between them. This CDR3 is built from 17 residues. Germline lookup yields CDR1 DFQATT and CDR2 SNEGSKA (reference sequence). The CDR3 coding sequence is TGCAGTGCTAAAGGGCCGGTCGTCGGTCCTTATGTGGTCGAGCAGTACTTC. This sequence encodes CSAKGPVVGPYVVEQYF.

This clonotype was seen ten or more times. The chain joins TRBV15 to TRBJ1-5; D gene ambiguous. CDR1 is LNHNV and CDR2 is YYDKDF in the germline V gene (reference sequence). The ends were cut back, 1 base at V and 0 bases at J, with 7 bases in the middle. The CDR3 is 15 residues long. CDR3 bases: TGTGCCACCAGCAGAGGGGGATATAGCAATCAGCCCCAGCATTTT. Residues: CATSRGGYSNQPQHF. Full variable domain (rest looked up from reference TRBV15 and TRBJ1-5): DAMVIQNPRYQVTQFGKPVTLSCSQTLNHNVMYWYQQKSSQAPKLLFHYYDKDFNNEADTPDNFQSRRPNTSFCFLDIRSPGLGDTAMYLCATSRGGYSNQPQHFGDGTRLSIL.